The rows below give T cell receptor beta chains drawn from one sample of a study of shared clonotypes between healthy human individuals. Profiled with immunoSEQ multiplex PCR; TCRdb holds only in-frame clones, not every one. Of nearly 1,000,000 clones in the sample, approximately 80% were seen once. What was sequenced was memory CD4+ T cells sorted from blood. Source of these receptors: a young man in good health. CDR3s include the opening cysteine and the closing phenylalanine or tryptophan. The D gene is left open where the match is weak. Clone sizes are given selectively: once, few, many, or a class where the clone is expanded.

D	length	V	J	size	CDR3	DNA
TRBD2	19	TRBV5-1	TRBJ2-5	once	CASSLASLGLAGIAETQYF	TGCGCCAGCAGCTTGGCCTCCCTCGGACTAGCGGGAATCGCGGAGACCCAGTACTTC
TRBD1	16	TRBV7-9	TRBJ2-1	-	CASSLERQGAGNEQFF	TGTGCCAGCAGCTTAGAGCGACAGGGGGCAGGGAATGAGCAGTTCTTC
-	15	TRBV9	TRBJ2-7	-	CASSGKTNGDYEQYF	TGTGCCAGCAGCGGGAAGACCAACGGGGACTACGAGCAGTACTTC
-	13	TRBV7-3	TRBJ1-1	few	CASSNPSGTEAFF	TGTGCCAGCAGCAACCCTAGTGGCACTGAAGCTTTCTTT
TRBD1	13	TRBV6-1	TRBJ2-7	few	CASSRDRTYEQYF	TGTGCCAGCAGCCGGGACAGGACCTACGAGCAGTACTTC
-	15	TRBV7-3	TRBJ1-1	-	CASSLNRAMGTEAFF	TGTGCCAGCAGCTTAAACAGGGCAATGGGCACTGAAGCTTTCTTT
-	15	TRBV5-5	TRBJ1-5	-	CASSPSQGSNQPQHF	TGTGCCAGCAGCCCATCGCAGGGTAGCAATCAGCCCCAGCATTTT
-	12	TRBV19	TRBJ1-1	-	CASSIWGAEAFF	TGTGCCAGTAGTATCTGGGGGGCTGAAGCTTTCTTT
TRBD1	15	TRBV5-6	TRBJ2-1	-	CASNLGTGPYNEQFF	TGTGCCAGCAACTTAGGGACAGGCCCCTACAATGAGCAGTTCTTC
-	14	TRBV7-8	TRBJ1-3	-	CASSLNGMGNTIYF	TGTGCCAGCAGCTTAAACGGGATGGGAAACACCATATATTTT
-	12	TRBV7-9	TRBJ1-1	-	CASSRTEEQAFF	TGTGCCAGCAGCCGGACAGAAGAGCAAGCTTTCTTT
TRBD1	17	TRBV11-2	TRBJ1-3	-	CASRSPGQGASGNTIYF	TGTGCCAGCAGGTCTCCGGGACAGGGGGCTTCTGGAAACACCATATATTTT
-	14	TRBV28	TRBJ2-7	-	CASSLLGDPYEQYF	TGTGCCAGCAGTTTATTGGGGGATCCCTACGAGCAGTACTTC
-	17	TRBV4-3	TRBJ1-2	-	CASSQEGFPLRGYGYTF	TGCGCCAGCAGCCAAGAAGGTTTCCCCCTGCGAGGGTATGGCTACACCTTC
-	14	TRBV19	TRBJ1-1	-	CASSILAMNTEAFF	TGTGCCAGTAGTATACTAGCCATGAACACTGAAGCTTTCTTT
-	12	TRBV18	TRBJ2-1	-	CASSPGVNEQFF	TGTGCCAGCTCACCTGGTGTCAATGAGCAGTTCTTC
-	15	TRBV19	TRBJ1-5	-	CASSSGGGFNQPQHF	TGTGCCAGTAGTAGCGGTGGGGGGTTCAATCAGCCCCAGCATTTT
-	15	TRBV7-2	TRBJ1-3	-	CASSPMRASGNTIYF	TGTGCCAGCAGCCCTATGCGGGCATCTGGAAACACCATATATTTT
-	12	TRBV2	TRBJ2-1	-	CASSGETDEQFF	TGTGCCAGCAGTGGGGAAACCGATGAGCAGTTCTTC
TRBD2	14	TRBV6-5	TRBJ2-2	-	CASSYGGRTGELFF	TGTGCCAGCAGTTACGGCGGGAGGACCGGGGAGCTGTTTTTT
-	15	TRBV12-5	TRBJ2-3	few	CASGRAGPSTDTQYF	TGTGCTAGTGGTCGCGCCGGGCCTAGCACAGATACGCAGTATTTT
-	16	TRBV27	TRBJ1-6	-	CASSLRPGAYNSPLHF	TGTGCCAGCAGTTTACGGCCAGGGGCTTATAATTCACCCCTCCACTTT
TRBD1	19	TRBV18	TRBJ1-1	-	CASSQGRRGTGGSNTEAFF	TGTGCCAGCTCACAGGGGCGTCGAGGGACAGGGGGCTCGAACACTGAAGCTTTCTTT
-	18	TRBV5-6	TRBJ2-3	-	CASSSILREYRDTDTQYF	TGTGCCAGCAGCTCCATATTAAGGGAGTATAGGGATACAGATACGCAGTATTTT
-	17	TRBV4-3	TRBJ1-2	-	CASSQDLPGAGVYGYTF	TGCGCCAGCAGCCAAGATCTTCCGGGGGCCGGGGTCTATGGCTACACCTTC